This is a list of T cell receptor beta chains from one sample in a study of blood T cells in healthy people across ages. From the 5' RACE reads, TCRdb called clonotypes with MiXCR, one entry per CDR3 protein. The sample lists just over 1 million distinct CDR3 sequences; 40% to 45% were seen once. The specimen sequenced was blood. These receptors were obtained from a woman in her sixties in good health. Both conserved end residues are part of each CDR3. The D gene is left open where the match is weak. Clone size is not always given. Where it is, it says once, few, many or a class for expanded clones.

TRBV2,TRBD2,few,TRBJ2-1,TGTGCCAGCAGATTGGGAGGGGGGTTGACTAGCGGGAGGGACAATGAGCAGTTCTTC,CASRLGGGLTSGRDNEQFF
TRBV27,.,few,TRBJ2-5,TGTGCCAGCAGTTTATCAGTGTTGGAGACCCAGTACTTC,CASSLSVLETQYF
TRBV6-2/TRBV6-3,.,few,TRBJ2-7,TGTGCCAGCAGTAGAGTAAGGACTATTCTTGGAGACGAGCAGTACTTC,CASSRVRTILGDEQYF
TRBV20-1,TRBD2,.,TRBJ2-7,TGCAGTGCTGATGCTAGCGGGAGGGCCAATAACGAGCAGTACTTC,CSADASGRANNEQYF
TRBV27,.,.,TRBJ2-5,TGTGCCAGCAGATCCTCGAAAAGGGAGACCCAGTACTTC,CASRSSKRETQYF
TRBV6-4,TRBD1,.,TRBJ1-2,TGTGCCAGCAGTGACCCGGGACAGGGCTACTATGGCTACACCTTC,CASSDPGQGYYGYTF
TRBV9,.,few,TRBJ2-3,TGTGCCAGCAGCACCCCTCGGGACGGAACCACAGATACGCAGTATTTT,CASSTPRDGTTDTQYF
TRBV15,TRBD1,.,TRBJ2-7,TGTGCCACCAGCGACCCGGGACAGGGGGTTTACGAGCAGTACTTC,CATSDPGQGVYEQYF
TRBV4-1,.,.,TRBJ2-7,TGCGCCAGCAGCCGGGACCGGGCGGATGACGGCGAGCAGTACTTC,CASSRDRADDGEQYF
TRBV12-3/TRBV12-4,TRBD2,.,TRBJ2-1,TGTGCCAGCAGCCGTGGCGGGGGGTACAATGAGCAGTTCTTC,CASSRGGGYNEQFF
TRBV12-3/TRBV12-4,TRBD2,.,TRBJ2-1,TGTGCCAGCAGCTCTAGCGGGAGGTCAAATGAGCAGTTCTTC,CASSSSGRSNEQFF
TRBV10-3,.,few,TRBJ2-3,.,CAISDFGPGRDTQYF
TRBV6-2/TRBV6-3,.,.,TRBJ2-5,TGTGCCAGCAGTTACGGTAAAAGGGAGACCCAGTACTTC,CASSYGKRETQYF
TRBV20-1,TRBD2,many,TRBJ2-5,TGCAGTGCAGGGACTAGCGGGAAGGAGACCCAGTACTTC,CSAGTSGKETQYF
TRBV2,TRBD2,few,TRBJ2-7,TGTGCCAGCAGTCCCCGGACTAGCGGGGACCCCTACGAGCAGTACTTC,CASSPRTSGDPYEQYF
TRBV20-1,TRBD2,.,TRBJ2-1,TGCAGTGCTAGAGATATCACTAGCGGGTACAATGAGCAGTTCTTC,CSARDITSGYNEQFF
TRBV10-2,.,.,TRBJ1-1,TGCGCCAGCAGTGAGCATGTAGGGGCAGGTGAAGCTTTCTTT,CASSEHVGAGEAFF
TRBV24-1,.,.,TRBJ1-5,TGTGCCACCAGTCCGAGTACGGGCAATCAGCCCCAGCATTTT,CATSPSTGNQPQHF
TRBV18,.,.,TRBJ1-2,TGTGCCAGCTCACCACCAATCGTGCGGGAAACTGACTATGGCTACACCTTC,CASSPPIVRETDYGYTF
TRBV12-5,.,once,TRBJ2-2,TGTGCTAGTGGTTCTCCAGGGGCGAACACCGGGGAGCTGTTTTTT,CASGSPGANTGELFF
TRBV29-1,.,few,TRBJ2-1,TGCAGCGTTGCTCAGTCGTACAATGAGCAGTTCTTC,CSVAQSYNEQFF
TRBV6-2/TRBV6-3,.,few,TRBJ2-7,TGTGCCAGCACCGACTACTACGAGCAGTACTTC,CASTDYYEQYF
TRBV1,.,few,TRBJ2-7,TGCACCAGCAGCCCGACAGGGGACCCCTACGAGCAGTACTTC,CTSSPTGDPYEQYF
TRBV9,TRBD2,few,TRBJ2-3,TGTGCCAGCAGCGGGAAACCCGGGACTAGCGTCACAGATACGCAGTATTTT,CASSGKPGTSVTDTQYF
TRBV20-1,.,.,TRBJ2-5,TGCAGTGCTACCCCGGACGCTGGGGAGACCCAGTACTTC,CSATPDAGETQYF
TRBV7-2,TRBD1,.,TRBJ2-3,TGTGCCAGCAGCCACGAACAGACAGGGGATAGCACAGATACGCAGTATTTT,CASSHEQTGDSTDTQYF
TRBV7-9,TRBD2,.,TRBJ2-1,TGTGCCAGCAGCTTAGGTAGCGGGGTACAGGAGCAGTTCTTC,CASSLGSGVQEQFF
TRBV5-1,TRBD2,few,TRBJ2-1,TGCGCCAGCAGCTTGGCAATAGCGGGAGTCTACAATGAGCAGTTCTTC,CASSLAIAGVYNEQFF
TRBV4-2,TRBD2,.,TRBJ2-2,TGTGCCAGCAGCCAAGAAGGACTAGCGGGAGGCACCGGGGAGCTGTTTTTT,CASSQEGLAGGTGELFF
TRBV6-1,.,.,TRBJ2-4,TGTGCCAGCAGTGAATTCGGGGGCGCGGCCAAAAACATTCAGTACTTC,CASSEFGGAAKNIQYF
TRBV7-2,TRBD1,few,TRBJ2-7,TGTGCCAGCAGCTTAGCACCGGGACAGGGTCGATACGAGCAGTACTTC,CASSLAPGQGRYEQYF
TRBV7-2,TRBD1,.,TRBJ1-1,TGTGCCAGCAGCAGATTACAGGGGGCGATCGGTGAAGCTTTCTTT,CASSRLQGAIGEAFF
TRBV28,.,.,TRBJ2-3,TGTGCCACCGAACCGGGGCGGGATACGCAGTATTTT,CATEPGRDTQYF
TRBV6-1,TRBD1,.,TRBJ2-7,TGTGCCAGCAGTGAAATGACAGGGTTTCTTTACGAGCAGTACTTC,CASSEMTGFLYEQYF
TRBV11-2,TRBD2,.,TRBJ2-7,TGTGCCAGCAGCCTGGAGCTAGCGGGAGATTACGAGCAGTACTTC,CASSLELAGDYEQYF
TRBV28,.,.,TRBJ2-6,TGTGCCAGCAGTCTTTACAGGAAAGGGTCCTCTGGGGCCAACGTCCTGACTTTC,CASSLYRKGSSGANVLTF
TRBV12-3/TRBV12-4,TRBD2,.,TRBJ2-7,TGTGCCAGCAGGCTAGGAGCGGGAGGGCTCTACGAGCAGTACTTC,CASRLGAGGLYEQYF
TRBV6-4,.,many,TRBJ2-6,TGTGCCAGCAGGACAGACTCTGGGGCCAACGTCCTGACTTTC,CASRTDSGANVLTF
TRBV5-1,TRBD2,.,TRBJ2-1,TGCGCCAGCAGCGCCCTAGCGGTGGATGAGCAGTTCTTC,CASSALAVDEQFF
TRBV4-1,.,few,TRBJ1-6,TGCGCCAGCAGCCAAGACAGGGTCGGCAATTCACCCCTCCACTTT,CASSQDRVGNSPLHF
TRBV27,.,.,TRBJ2-2,TGTGCCAGCAGTCCGAGGAGGCTGGCAGGGGCGACCGGGGAGCCGTTTTTT,CASSPRRLAGATGEPFF
TRBV30,TRBD1,few,TRBJ1-4,TGTGCCTGCGACCCCACAGGGGGATTTGGTACAACTAATGAAAAACTGTTTTTT,CACDPTGGFGTTNEKLFF
TRBV4-1,.,.,TRBJ2-1,TGCGCCAGCAGCCACCTCGACATCGTCTCCTACAATGAGCAGTTCTTC,CASSHLDIVSYNEQFF
TRBV5-1,TRBD1,few,TRBJ2-7,TGCGCCAGCAGCTATTGGGACAGGGCCCTCTCCGAGCAGTACTTC,CASSYWDRALSEQYF
TRBV4-2,.,.,TRBJ2-7,TGTGCCAGCAGCCGATCGACTCAGAACTACGAGCAGTACTTC,CASSRSTQNYEQYF
TRBV6-2/TRBV6-3,TRBD2,.,TRBJ2-3,TGTGCCAGCAGTCTACCGGCTAGCGGGAAGGGCCCAGATACGCAGTATTTT,CASSLPASGKGPDTQYF
TRBV20-1,TRBD2,.,TRBJ2-7,TGCAGTGCCCTCCCGGGGGGTGGCTCCTACAATGAGCAGTACTTC,CSALPGGGSYNEQYF
TRBV12-3/TRBV12-4,.,.,TRBJ2-3,TGTGCCAGCATTCGGGGGGACACCAGCACAGATACGCAGTATTTT,CASIRGDTSTDTQYF
TRBV12-3/TRBV12-4,.,few,TRBJ2-7,TGTGCCAGCAGTTTAGTGACAGCCTCCGAGCAGTACTTC,CASSLVTASEQYF
TRBV24-1,TRBD2,.,TRBJ2-3,TGTGCCACCAGTGATTTGATAGCGGGAGATAGAGATACGCAGTATTTT,CATSDLIAGDRDTQYF
TRBV4-1,.,.,TRBJ2-7,TGCGCCAGCAGCCAAGAACAGCCCCCGGGCGAGCAGTACTTC,CASSQEQPPGEQYF
TRBV5-5,.,few,TRBJ2-7,TGTGCCAGCAGCTTGTTAGTTAGAAACTACGAGCAGTACTTC,CASSLLVRNYEQYF
TRBV10-3,.,many,TRBJ2-5,TGTGCCATCAGTGAGTCTCGTCCCACCGCACTAGGGCAGACCCAGTACTTC,CAISESRPTALGQTQYF